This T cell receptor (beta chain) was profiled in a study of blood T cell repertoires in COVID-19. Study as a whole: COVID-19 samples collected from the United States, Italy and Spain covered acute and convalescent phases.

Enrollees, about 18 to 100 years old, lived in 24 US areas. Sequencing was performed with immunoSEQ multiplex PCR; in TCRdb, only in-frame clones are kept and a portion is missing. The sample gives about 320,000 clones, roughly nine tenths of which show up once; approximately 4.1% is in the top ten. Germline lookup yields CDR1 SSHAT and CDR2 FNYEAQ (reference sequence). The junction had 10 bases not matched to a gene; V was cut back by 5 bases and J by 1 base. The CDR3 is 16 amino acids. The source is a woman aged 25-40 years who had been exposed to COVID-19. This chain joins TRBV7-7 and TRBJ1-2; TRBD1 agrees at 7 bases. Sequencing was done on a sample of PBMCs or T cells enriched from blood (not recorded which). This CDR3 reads CASSPQTGAFNYGYTF. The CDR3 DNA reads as TGTGCCAGCAGCCCACAAACAGGGGCCTTTAACTATGGCTACACCTTC. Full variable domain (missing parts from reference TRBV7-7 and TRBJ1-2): GAGVSQSPRYKVTKRGQDVTLRCDPISSHATLYWYQQALGQGPEFLTYFNYEAQPDKSGLPSDRFSAERPEGSISTLTIQRTEQRDSAMYRCASSPQTGAFNYGYTFGSGTRLTVV.